This T cell receptor beta chain comes out of a study of blood T cell repertoires in COVID-19. Turning to the study itself: COVID-19 samples collected from the United States, Italy and Spain covered acute and convalescent phases.

J was trimmed by 0 bases and V by 6 bases; bases with no gene match: 7. Germline-derived CDR1 and CDR2 are KGHSH and LQKENI. The CDR3 covers 16 residues. The authors' processing: Amplification of reference gene primers was used by the study to estimate nucleated cell counts. The method was immunoSEQ multiplex PCR; TCRdb's version includes in-frame clones alone and lacks a portion of them. Clone size and the V and J calls come from that table; the DNA yielded D and trimming. In the table there are around 200,000 clones, approximately 85% of which are singletons. The source is an elderly woman with acute or convalescent COVID-19. V gene TRBV18 combines with J gene TRBJ1-1, with TRBD1 identical over 10 bases. The sequenced material came from peripheral blood. This chain's CDR3 is CASSPGQGRMNTEAFF. The CDR3 DNA sequence: TGTGCCAGCTCTCCGGGACAGGGGAGAATGAACACTGAAGCTTTCTTT.